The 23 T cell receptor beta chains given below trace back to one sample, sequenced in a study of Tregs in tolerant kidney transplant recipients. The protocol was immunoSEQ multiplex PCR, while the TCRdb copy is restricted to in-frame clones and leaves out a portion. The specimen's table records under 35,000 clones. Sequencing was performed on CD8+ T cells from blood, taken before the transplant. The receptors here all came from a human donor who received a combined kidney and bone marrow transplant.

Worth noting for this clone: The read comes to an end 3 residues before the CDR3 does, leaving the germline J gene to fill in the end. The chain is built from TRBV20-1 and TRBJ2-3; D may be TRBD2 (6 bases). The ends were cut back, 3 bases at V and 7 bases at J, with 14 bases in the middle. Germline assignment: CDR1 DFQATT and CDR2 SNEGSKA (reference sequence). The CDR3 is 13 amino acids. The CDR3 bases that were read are TGCAGTGCTAGGAAAAACCTAGCGCATACG. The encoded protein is CSARKNLAHT. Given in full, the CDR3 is CSARKNLAHTQYF.

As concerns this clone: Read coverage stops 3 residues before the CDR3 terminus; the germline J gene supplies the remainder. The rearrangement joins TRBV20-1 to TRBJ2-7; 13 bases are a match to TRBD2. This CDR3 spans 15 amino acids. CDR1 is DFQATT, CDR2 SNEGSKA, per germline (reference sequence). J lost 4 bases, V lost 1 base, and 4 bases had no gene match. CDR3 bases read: TGCAGTGCTAGAGTCCGGACTAGCGGGAGTTACGAG. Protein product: CSARVRTSGSYE. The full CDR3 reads CSARVRTSGSYEQYF.

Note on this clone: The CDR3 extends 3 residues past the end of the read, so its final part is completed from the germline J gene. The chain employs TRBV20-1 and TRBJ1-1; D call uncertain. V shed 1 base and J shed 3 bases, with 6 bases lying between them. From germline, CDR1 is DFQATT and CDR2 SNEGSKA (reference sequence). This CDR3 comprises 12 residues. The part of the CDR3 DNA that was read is TGCAGTGCTAGAGGTGGCTACACTGAA. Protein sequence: CSARGGYTE. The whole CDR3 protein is CSARGGYTEAFF.

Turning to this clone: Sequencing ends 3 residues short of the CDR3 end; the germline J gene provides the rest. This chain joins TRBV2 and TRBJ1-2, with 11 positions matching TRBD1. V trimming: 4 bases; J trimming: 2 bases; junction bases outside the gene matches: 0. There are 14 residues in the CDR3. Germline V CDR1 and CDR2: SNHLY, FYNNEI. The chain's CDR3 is CASSGTGGNYGYTF. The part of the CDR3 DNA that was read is TGTGCCAGCAGTGGGACAGGGGGCAACTATGGC. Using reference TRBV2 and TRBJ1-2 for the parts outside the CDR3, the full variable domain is EPEVTQTPSHQVTQMGQEVILRCVPISNHLYFYWYRQILGQKVEFLVSFYNNEISEKSEIFDDQFSVERPDGSNFTLKIRSTKLEDSAMYFCASSGTGGNYGYTFGSGTRLTVV.

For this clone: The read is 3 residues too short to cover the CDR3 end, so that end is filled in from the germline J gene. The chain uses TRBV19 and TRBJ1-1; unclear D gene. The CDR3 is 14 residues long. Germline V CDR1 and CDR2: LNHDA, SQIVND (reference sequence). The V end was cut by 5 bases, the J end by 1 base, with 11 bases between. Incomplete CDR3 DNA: TGTGCCAGTAGTTTGGGAAGCGGGAACACTGAA. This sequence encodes CASSLGSGNTE. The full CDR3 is CASSLGSGNTEAFF.

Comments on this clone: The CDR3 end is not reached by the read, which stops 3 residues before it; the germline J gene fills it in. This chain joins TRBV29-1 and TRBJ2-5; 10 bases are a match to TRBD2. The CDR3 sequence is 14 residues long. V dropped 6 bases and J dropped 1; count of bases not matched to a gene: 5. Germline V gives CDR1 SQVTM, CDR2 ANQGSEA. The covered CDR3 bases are TGCAGCGTCAACGGACTAGCGGCCCAAGAGACC. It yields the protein CSVNGLAAQET. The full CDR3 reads CSVNGLAAQETQYF.

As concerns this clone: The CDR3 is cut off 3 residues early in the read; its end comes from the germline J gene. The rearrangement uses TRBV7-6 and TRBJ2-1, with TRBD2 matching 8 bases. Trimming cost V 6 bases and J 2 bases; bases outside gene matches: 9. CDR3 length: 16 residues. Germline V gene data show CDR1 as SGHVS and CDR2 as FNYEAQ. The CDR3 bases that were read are TGTGCCAGCAGTCAGGCGAGCGGGAGTCCCTACAATGAG. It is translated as CASSQASGSPYNE. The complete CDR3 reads CASSQASGSPYNEQFF.

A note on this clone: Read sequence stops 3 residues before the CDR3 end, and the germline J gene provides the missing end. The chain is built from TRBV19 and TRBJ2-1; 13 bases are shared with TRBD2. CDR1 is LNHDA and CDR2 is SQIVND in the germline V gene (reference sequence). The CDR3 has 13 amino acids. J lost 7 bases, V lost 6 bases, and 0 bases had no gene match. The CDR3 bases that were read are TGTGCCAGTAGACTAGCGGGAGGGAATGAG. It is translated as CASRLAGGNE. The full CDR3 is CASRLAGGNEQFF.

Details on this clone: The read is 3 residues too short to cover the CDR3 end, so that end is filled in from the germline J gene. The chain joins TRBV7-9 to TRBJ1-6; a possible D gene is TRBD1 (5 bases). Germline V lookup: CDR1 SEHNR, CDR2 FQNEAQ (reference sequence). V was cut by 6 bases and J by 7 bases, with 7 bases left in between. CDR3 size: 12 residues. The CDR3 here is CASRGGNSPLHF. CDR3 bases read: TGTGCCAGCAGGGGGGGGAATTCACCC.

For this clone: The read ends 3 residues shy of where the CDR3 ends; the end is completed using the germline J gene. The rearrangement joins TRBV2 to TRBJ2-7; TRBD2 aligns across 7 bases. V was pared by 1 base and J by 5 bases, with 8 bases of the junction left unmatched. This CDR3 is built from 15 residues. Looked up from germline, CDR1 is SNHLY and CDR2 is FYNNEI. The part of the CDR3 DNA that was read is TGTGCCAGCAGTGAAGTTGCGGGAGACTCGGACGAG. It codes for CASSEVAGDSDE. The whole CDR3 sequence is CASSEVAGDSDEQYF.

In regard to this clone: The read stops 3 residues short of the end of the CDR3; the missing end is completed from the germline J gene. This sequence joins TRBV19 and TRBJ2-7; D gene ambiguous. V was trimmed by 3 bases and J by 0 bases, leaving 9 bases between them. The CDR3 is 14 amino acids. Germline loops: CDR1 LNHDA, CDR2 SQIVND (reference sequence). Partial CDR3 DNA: TGTGCCAGTAGTATTAGTAAGAGCTCCTACGAG. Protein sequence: CASSISKSSYE. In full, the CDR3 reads CASSISKSSYEQYF.

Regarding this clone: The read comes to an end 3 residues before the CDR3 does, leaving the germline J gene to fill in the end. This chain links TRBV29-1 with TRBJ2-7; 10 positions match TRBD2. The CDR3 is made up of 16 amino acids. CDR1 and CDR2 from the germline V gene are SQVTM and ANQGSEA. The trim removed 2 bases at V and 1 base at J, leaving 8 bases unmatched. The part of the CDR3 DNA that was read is TGCAGCGTTGAAAGGCTAGCGGGAGTTCCTTCCTACGAG. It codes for CSVERLAGVPSYE. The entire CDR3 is CSVERLAGVPSYEQYF.

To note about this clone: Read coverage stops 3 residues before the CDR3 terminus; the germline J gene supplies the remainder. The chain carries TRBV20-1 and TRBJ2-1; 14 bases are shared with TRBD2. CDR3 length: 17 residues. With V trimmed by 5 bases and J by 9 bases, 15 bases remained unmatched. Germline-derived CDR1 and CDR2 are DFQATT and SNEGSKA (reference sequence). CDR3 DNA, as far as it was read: TGCAGTGCTGAATTCCCGGGACTAGCGGGAGACCGTCGTGAG. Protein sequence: CSAEFPGLAGDRRE. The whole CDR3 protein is CSAEFPGLAGDRREQFF.

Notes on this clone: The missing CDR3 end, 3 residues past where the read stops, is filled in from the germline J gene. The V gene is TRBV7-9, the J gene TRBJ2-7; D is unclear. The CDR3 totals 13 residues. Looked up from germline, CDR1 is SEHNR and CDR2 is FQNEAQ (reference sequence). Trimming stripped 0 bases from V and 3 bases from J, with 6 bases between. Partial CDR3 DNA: TGTGCCAGCAGCTTAGCCGCTAGCTACGAG. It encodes CASSLAASYE. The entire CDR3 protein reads CASSLAASYEQYF.

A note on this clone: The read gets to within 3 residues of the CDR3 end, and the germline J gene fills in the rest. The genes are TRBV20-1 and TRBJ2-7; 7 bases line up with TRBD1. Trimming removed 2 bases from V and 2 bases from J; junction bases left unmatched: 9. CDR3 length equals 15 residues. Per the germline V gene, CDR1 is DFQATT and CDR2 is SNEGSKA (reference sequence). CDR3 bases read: TGCAGTGCTAGACCCACCCGGGACAGACCCTACGAG. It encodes CSARPTRDRPYE. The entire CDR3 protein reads CSARPTRDRPYEQYF.

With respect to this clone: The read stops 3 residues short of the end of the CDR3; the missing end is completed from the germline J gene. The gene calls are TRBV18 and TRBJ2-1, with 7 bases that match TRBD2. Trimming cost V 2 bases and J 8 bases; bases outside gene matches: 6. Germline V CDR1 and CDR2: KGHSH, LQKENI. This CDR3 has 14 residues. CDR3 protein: CASSPGPGGYEQFF. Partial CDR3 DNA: TGTGCCAGCTCACCAGGTCCCGGGGGGTATGAG.

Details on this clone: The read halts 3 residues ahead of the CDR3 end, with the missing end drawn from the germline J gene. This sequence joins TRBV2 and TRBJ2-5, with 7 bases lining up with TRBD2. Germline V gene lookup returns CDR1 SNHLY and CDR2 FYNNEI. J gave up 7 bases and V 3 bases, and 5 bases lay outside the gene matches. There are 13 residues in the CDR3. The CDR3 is CASSEGREGTQYF. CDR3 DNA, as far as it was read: TGTGCCAGCAGTGAGGGCAGGGAGGGGACC. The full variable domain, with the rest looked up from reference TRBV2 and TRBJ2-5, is EPEVTQTPSHQVTQMGQEVILRCVPISNHLYFYWYRQILGQKVEFLVSFYNNEISEKSEIFDDQFSVERPDGSNFTLKIRSTKLEDSAMYFCASSEGREGTQYFGPGTRLLVL.

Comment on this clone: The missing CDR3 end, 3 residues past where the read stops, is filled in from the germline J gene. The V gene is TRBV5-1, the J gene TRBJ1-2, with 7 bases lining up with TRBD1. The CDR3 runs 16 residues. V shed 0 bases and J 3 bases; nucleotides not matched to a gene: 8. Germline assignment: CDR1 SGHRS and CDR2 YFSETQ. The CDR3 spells CASSLEDRPGHYGYTF. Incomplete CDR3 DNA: TGCGCCAGCAGCTTGGAGGACAGGCCAGGACACTATGGC.

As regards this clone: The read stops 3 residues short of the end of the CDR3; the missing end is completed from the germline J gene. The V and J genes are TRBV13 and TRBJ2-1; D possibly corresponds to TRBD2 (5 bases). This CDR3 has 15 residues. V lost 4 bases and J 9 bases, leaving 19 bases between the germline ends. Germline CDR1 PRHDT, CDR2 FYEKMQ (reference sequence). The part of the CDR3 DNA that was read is TGTGCCAGCAGCTCAAAACTAGATGGATTTCGTGAG. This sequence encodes CASSSKLDGFRE. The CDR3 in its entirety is CASSSKLDGFREQFF.

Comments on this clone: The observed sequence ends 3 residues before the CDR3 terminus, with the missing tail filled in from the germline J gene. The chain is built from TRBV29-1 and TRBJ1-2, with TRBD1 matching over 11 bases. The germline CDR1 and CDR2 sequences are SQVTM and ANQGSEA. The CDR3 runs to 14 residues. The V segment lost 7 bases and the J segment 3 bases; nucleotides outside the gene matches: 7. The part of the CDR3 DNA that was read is TGCAGCGCAGTGGGACAGGGGGACTACTATGGC. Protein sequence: CSAVGQGDYYG. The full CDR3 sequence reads CSAVGQGDYYGYTF.

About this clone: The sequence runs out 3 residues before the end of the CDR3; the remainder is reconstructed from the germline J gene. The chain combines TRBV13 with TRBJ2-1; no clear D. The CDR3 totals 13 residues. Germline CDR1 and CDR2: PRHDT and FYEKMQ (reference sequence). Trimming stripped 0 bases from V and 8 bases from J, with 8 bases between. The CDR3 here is CASSLGLVDEQFF. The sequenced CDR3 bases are TGTGCCAGCAGCTTAGGCCTAGTAGATGAG.

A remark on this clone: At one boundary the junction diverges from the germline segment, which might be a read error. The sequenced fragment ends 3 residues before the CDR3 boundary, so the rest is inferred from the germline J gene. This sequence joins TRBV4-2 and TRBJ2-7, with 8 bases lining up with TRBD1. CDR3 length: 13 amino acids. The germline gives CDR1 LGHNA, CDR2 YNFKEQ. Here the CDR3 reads CASSTGQGYEQYF. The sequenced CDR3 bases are TGCGCCAGCAGCACCGGACAGGGCTACGAG.

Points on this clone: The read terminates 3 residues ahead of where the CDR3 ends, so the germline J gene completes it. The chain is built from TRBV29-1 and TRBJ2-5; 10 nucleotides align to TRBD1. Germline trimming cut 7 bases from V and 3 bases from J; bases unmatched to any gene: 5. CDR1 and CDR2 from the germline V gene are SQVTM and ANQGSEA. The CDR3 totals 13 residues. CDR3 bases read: TGCAGCGCTTTCGGACAGGGGGAAGAGACC. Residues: CSAFGQGEET. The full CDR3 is CSAFGQGEETQYF.